These 6 T cell receptor beta chains originate from one sample sequenced in a study of blood T cell repertoires in COVID-19. The method was immunoSEQ multiplex PCR; TCRdb's version includes in-frame clones alone and lacks a portion of them. The sample has approximately 460,000 clones; 75% to 90% are singletons. The sequenced sample was peripheral blood. The receptor source for this set is a man younger than 35 with COVID-19, enrolled during active disease.

In DNA form, the CDR3 reads TGTGCCAGTAGTATAGGAGTTCTTGCAACTAATGAAAAACTGTTTTTT. Residues: CASSIGVLATNEKLFF. The V and J genes are TRBV19 and TRBJ1-4; the D is unclear. The CDR3 is made up of 16 amino acids. Per the germline V gene, CDR1 is LNHDA and CDR2 is SQIVND (reference sequence). Trimming took off 1 base at V and 0 bases at J, with 9 bases between the two ends.

The gene calls are TRBV2 and TRBJ2-1, with D possibly TRBD1 on 6 matching bases. CDR1 and CDR2 (germline): SNHLY, FYNNEI. V lost 6 bases and J lost 0, with 15 bases in between. CDR3 length equals 16 residues. The CDR3 DNA is TGTGCCAGCAGGCGAACTCGGGACACCTCCTACAATGAGCAGTTCTTC. This codes for CASRRTRDTSYNEQFF.

The chain recombines TRBV5-4 with TRBJ1-1; TRBD1 agrees at 12 bases. The CDR3 has 17 residues. Germline V gives CDR1 SGHNT, CDR2 YYREEE (reference sequence). With V trimmed by 4 bases and J by 1 base, 8 bases remained unmatched. The CDR3, as DNA: TGTGCCAGCAGCGAGGGACAGGGGGCAGGTTGGAACACTGAAGCTTTCTTT. Its translation: CASSEGQGAGWNTEAFF.

This clone was seen just once. The rearrangement joins TRBV19 to TRBJ1-6, with D perhaps matching TRBD1 (5 bases). With 6 bases removed from V and 8 bases from J, the gap between germline ends came to 8 bases. This CDR3 region has 12 residues. Germline CDR1 reads LNHDA; CDR2 reads SQIVND (reference sequence). CDR3 protein: CASRLGHSPLHF. CDR3 DNA: TGTGCCAGTAGATTGGGGCATTCACCCCTCCACTTT.

The chain has TRBV2 and TRBJ2-7, with a tentative D call TRBD1 (6 bases). The CDR3 is made up of 15 amino acids. V was trimmed by 5 bases and J by 0 bases, leaving 14 bases between them. Germline V gives CDR1 SNHLY, CDR2 FYNNEI. Here the CDR3 reads CASSYRDTTSYEQYF. The DNA for the CDR3 is TGTGCCAGCAGTTACCGGGACACCACCTCCTACGAGCAGTACTTC.

The V gene is TRBV7-6, the J gene TRBJ2-5; TRBD2 matches at 13 bases. This CDR3 is 18 amino acids long. Trimming cost V 1 base and J 2 bases; bases outside gene matches: 7. Germline V gene data show CDR1 as SGHVS and CDR2 as FNYEAQ. This chain's CDR3 is CASSLGTTSGRTQETQYF. CDR3 DNA: TGTGCCAGCAGCTTAGGAACGACTAGCGGGAGGACTCAAGAGACCCAGTACTTC. Full variable domain (remainder filled in from reference TRBV7-6 and TRBJ2-5): GAGVSQSPRYKVTKRGQDVALRCDPISGHVSLYWYRQALGQGPEFLTYFNYEAQQDKSGLPNDRFSAERPEGSISTLTIQRTEQRDSAMYRCASSLGTTSGRTQETQYFGPGTRLLVL.